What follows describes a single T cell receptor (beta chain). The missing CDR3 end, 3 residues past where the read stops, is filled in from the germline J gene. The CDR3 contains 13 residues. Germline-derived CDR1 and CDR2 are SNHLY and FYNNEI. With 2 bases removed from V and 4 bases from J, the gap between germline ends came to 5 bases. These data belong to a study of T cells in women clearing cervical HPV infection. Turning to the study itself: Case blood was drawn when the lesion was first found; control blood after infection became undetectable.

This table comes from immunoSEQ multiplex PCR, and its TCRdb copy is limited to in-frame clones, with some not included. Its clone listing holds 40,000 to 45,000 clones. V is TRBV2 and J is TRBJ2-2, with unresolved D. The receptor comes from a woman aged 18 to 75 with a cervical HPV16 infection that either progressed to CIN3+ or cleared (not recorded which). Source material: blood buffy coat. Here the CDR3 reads CASSELSTGELFF. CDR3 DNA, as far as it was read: TGTGCCAGCAGTGAACTCAGCACCGGGGAG.